This T cell receptor (beta chain) was profiled in a study of T-cell reconstitution after alpha-beta-depleted transplantation in children. This CDR3 comprises 13 residues. V gave up 1 base and J gave up 6 bases, with 9 bases separating them. A library of TCRbeta sequences, prepared with unique molecular identifiers, was generated. TCRdb reanalysed the PCR reads using MiXCR and keeps one entry per CDR3 protein. Among 450,000 to 600,000 distinct CDR3 sequences, roughly 33% were seen once, and the ten largest hold around 2.4%. The clonotype comes from a human donor who donated a stem cell graft to a child with aplastic anemia. The source material was PBMCs from the stem cell graft donor, sampled from the stem cell graft. The chain joins TRBV12-3 or TRBV12-4 to TRBJ1-2, with D tentatively TRBD1 (5 bases). DNA for the CDR3: TGTGCCAGCAGTTTAGGGGACTGGGATGGCTACACCTTC. Its protein product is CASSLGDWDGYTF.